This TCR beta chain was observed in a study of blood T cells in healthy people across ages. CDR3 length equals 13 residues. The germline V and J ends were trimmed by 2 bases and 6 bases, with 11 bases remaining between them. The germline V gene has CDR1 GTSNPN and CDR2 SVGIG (reference sequence). A second PCR, run for about 6 to 11 cycles, used a sample-barcoded 5' primer plus a J-beta primer mix. MiXCR, run by TCRdb on the 5' RACE reads, gives a single entry per CDR3 protein. The sample gives more than 800,000 distinct CDR3 sequences, more than 25% of which show up once; roughly 17% is in the top ten.

The sample consisted of blood. The V gene is TRBV30, the J gene TRBJ2-4; D perhaps matches TRBD1 (5 bases). The source of this sequence is a woman older than 75 in good health. DNA of the CDR3: TGTGCCTGGAGTTCAGGGCATAGAAACATTCAGTACTTC. It is translated as CAWSSGHRNIQYF.